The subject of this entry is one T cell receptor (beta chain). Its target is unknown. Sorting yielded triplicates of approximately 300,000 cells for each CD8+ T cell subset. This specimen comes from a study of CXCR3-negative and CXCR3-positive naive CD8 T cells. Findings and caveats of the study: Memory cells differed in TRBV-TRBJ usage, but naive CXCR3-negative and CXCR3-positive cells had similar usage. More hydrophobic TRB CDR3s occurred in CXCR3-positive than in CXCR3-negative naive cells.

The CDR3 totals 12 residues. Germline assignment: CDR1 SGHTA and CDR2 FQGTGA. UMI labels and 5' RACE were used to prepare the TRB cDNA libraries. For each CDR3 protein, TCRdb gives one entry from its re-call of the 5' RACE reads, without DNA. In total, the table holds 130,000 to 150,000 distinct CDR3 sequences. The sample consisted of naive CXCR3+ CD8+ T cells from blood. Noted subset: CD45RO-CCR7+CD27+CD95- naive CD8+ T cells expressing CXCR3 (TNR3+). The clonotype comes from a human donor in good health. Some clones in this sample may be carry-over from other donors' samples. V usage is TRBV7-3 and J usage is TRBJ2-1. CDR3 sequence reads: CASSSGMDEQFF. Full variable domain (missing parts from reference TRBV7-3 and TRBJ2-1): GAGVSQTPSNKVTEKGKYVELRCDPISGHTALYWYRQSLGQGPEFLIYFQGTGAADDSGLPNDRFFAVRPEGSVSTLKIQRTERGDSAVYLCASSSGMDEQFFGPGTRLTVL.